The TCR beta chain under discussion was sequenced for a study of blood T cells in healthy people across ages. The overall study: Capturing about one barcoded beta molecule per two T cells was achieved by template switching.

A J-beta primer mix and a sample-barcoded 5' primer were used in a second PCR of about 7 to 12 cycles. Unique molecular identifiers of 12 random nucleotides labeled each cDNA. From the 5' RACE reads, TCRdb called clonotypes with MiXCR, one entry per CDR3 protein. Here the sample spans 650,000 to 1,000,000 distinct CDR3 sequences, about 42% being singletons. Notes on the study in general: Observed TCR beta diversity per million T cells went down as age went up. This fall followed a roughly linear course with age.

The CDR3 has 15 residues. Trimming left V 8 bases short and J 1 base short, with 15 bases between. Extractions gave at least 5.5 micrograms of total RNA per sample. With regard to this clonotype: Its matching antigen is unknown.

This clonotype originated in a man at least 80 years old in good health. Sequenced input: blood. V gene TRBV12-3 or TRBV12-4 combines with J gene TRBJ2-4; D may be TRBD1 or TRBD2 (5 bases each). For the CDR3, the DNA is TGTGCCAGCCTGGAAGAGGGGTCGGCCAAAAACATTCAGTACTTC. It yields the protein CASLEEGSAKNIQYF.